This T cell receptor beta chain originates from a study of cytomegalovirus exposure and HLA in healthy donors. A word on this clone: The antigen remains unidentified.

Study observations and caveats: In vitro confirmation showed three CMV-associated chains to be CMV antigen specific.

Trimming left V 5 bases short and J 3 bases short, with 20 bases between. Per germline, CDR1 SGHVS and CDR2 FQNEAQ. The CDR3 extends over 16 amino acids. Clones were read by immunoSEQ multiplex PCR, and TCRdb kept only the in-frame ones, dropping some. The data hold tens of thousands of clones, with about 92% observed a single time. Material: PBMCs. This TCR derives from a man between 18 and 35 years old in good health and CMV-seropositive. This chain joins TRBV7-8 and TRBJ2-7, with D possibly TRBD2 on 6 matching bases. The CDR3 region is CASSRSPTRDLYEQYF. DNA for the CDR3: TGTGCCAGCAGCAGATCCCCCACGCGGGACCTCTACGAGCAGTACTTC.